The present T cell receptor beta chain was sequenced within a study of T cell responses to AZD1222 COVID-19 vaccine. This CDR3 has 13 residues. Germline V gives CDR1 MNHNY, CDR2 SVGAGI (reference sequence). The germline V and J ends were trimmed by 0 bases and 0 bases, with 2 bases remaining between them. For this clone: Its antigen is unknown.

The table came from immunoSEQ multiplex PCR; TCRdb's copy has only in-frame clones and leaves some out. The repertoire holds roughly 150,000 clones, with over 70% as singletons. Whole-study results and caveats: Elevations in Spike-specific TCR breadth and depth followed administration of two AZD1222 doses.

This clonotype was obtained from an adult who received the AZD1222 COVID-19 vaccine. The V gene is TRBV6-6, the J gene TRBJ1-1, with D hard to call. The material sequenced was peripheral blood, taken 28 days after the second AZD1222 dose. The CDR3 sequence: CASSYSLNTEAFF. The CDR3, as DNA: TGTGCCAGCAGTTACTCTTTGAACACTGAAGCTTTCTTT.